This TCR beta chain comes out of a study of T-cell reconstitution after alpha-beta-depleted transplantation in children. Researchers prepared the TCRbeta library using unique molecular identifiers, the study reports. TCRdb reanalysed the PCR reads using MiXCR and keeps one entry per CDR3 protein. Here the sample spans 300,000 to 400,000 distinct CDR3 sequences, 10% to 15% being singletons. This clonotype occurred many times. CDR1 and CDR2 (germline): LGHDT, YNNKEL (reference sequence). V was pared by 2 bases and J by 4 bases, with 7 bases of the junction left unmatched. This CDR3 spans 17 amino acids.

The chain is built from TRBV3-1 and TRBJ1-5, with 11 bases matching TRBD1. This clonotype was obtained from a human donor who donated a stem cell graft to a child with Fanconi anemia. The material was PBMCs, obtained from the stem cell graft. The CDR3 bases are TGTGCCAGCAGCCAAAAGGGGGGGACAGGGGGTAATCAGCCCCAGCATTTT. As protein: CASSQKGGTGGNQPQHF.